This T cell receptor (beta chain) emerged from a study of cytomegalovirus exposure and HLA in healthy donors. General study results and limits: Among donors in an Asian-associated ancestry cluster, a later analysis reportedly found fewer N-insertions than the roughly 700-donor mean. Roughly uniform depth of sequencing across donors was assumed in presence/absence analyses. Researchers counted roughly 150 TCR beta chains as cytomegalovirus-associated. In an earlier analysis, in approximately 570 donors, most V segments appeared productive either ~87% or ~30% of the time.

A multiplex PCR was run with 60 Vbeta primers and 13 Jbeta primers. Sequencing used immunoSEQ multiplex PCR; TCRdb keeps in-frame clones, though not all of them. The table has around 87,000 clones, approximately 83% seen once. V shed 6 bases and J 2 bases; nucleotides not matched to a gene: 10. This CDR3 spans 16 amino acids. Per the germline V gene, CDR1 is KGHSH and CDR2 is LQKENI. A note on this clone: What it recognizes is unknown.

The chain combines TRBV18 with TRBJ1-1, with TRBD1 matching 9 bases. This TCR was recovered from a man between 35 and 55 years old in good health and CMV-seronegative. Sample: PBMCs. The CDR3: CASSQLPDRGNTEAFF. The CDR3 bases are TGTGCCAGCTCCCAGCTACCGGACAGGGGAAACACTGAAGCTTTCTTT.